These T cell receptor beta chains were read from a single sample in a study of shared clonotypes between healthy human individuals. Some clones are missing from TCRdb's copy, which holds only in-frame ones; the method was immunoSEQ multiplex PCR. The sample consists of under 2.5 million clones, under 95% of them appearing once. The sample consisted of naive CD4+ T cells from PBMCs. The receptors shown here come from a man aged 18 to 30 in good health. Some clones in this sample may be carry-over from other donors' samples. Both conserved end residues are part of each CDR3. D genes are given only for firm matches. Not all rows give a size; the values are once, few, many and, for expanded clones, a class.

v_gene: TRBV28; abundance: NA; j_gene: TRBJ2-1; d_gene: NA; CDR3aa: CASSLTGRLNEQFF; CDR3nt: TGTGCCAGCAGTTTAACAGGGCGGTTGAATGAGCAGTTCTTC
v_gene: TRBV7-3; abundance: NA; j_gene: TRBJ2-1; d_gene: TRBD1; CDR3aa: CASSLHGTGGYNEQFF; CDR3nt: TGTGCCAGCAGCTTACATGGGACAGGGGGCTACAATGAGCAGTTCTTC
v_gene: TRBV11-3; abundance: NA; j_gene: TRBJ2-5; d_gene: TRBD1; CDR3aa: CASKGDSYSETQYF; CDR3nt: TGTGCCAGCAAGGGGGACAGTTACTCGGAGACCCAGTACTTC
v_gene: TRBV18; abundance: NA; j_gene: TRBJ2-7; d_gene: NA; CDR3aa: CASSPTLSDSAYEQYF; CDR3nt: TGTGCCAGCTCACCCACGCTTTCGGACAGCGCCTACGAGCAGTACTTC
v_gene: TRBV27; abundance: NA; j_gene: TRBJ1-5; d_gene: NA; CDR3aa: CASSLGSAGNQPQHF; CDR3nt: TGTGCCAGCAGCCTAGGGTCGGCGGGGAATCAGCCCCAGCATTTT
v_gene: TRBV20-1; abundance: NA; j_gene: TRBJ1-2; d_gene: NA; CDR3aa: CSLGRVYGYTF; CDR3nt: TGCAGTTTAGGCAGGGTCTATGGCTACACCTTC
v_gene: TRBV5-3; abundance: NA; j_gene: TRBJ1-5; d_gene: NA; CDR3aa: CARSLALYEDSNQPQHF; CDR3nt: TGTGCCAGAAGCTTGGCCCTATACGAGGACAGCAATCAGCCCCAGCATTTT
v_gene: TRBV29-1; abundance: NA; j_gene: TRBJ2-7; d_gene: NA; CDR3aa: CSAGWDGAEQYF; CDR3nt: TGCAGCGCCGGATGGGACGGCGCCGAGCAGTACTTC
v_gene: TRBV9; abundance: NA; j_gene: TRBJ2-1; d_gene: TRBD2; CDR3aa: CASSETSGRWEQFF; CDR3nt: TGTGCCAGCAGCGAAACTAGCGGGAGGTGGGAGCAGTTCTTC
v_gene: TRBV28; abundance: NA; j_gene: TRBJ2-1; d_gene: TRBD2; CDR3aa: CASSRLAGLEVGVEQFF; CDR3nt: TGTGCCAGCAGTCGTTTAGCGGGACTAGAGGTAGGGGTTGAGCAGTTCTTC
v_gene: TRBV19; abundance: NA; j_gene: TRBJ1-5; d_gene: NA; CDR3aa: CASSIQRNQPQHF; CDR3nt: TGTGCCAGTAGTATCCAAAGGAATCAGCCCCAGCATTTT
v_gene: TRBV6-1; abundance: NA; j_gene: TRBJ1-4; d_gene: NA; CDR3aa: CASGNREINEKLFF; CDR3nt: TGTGCCAGCGGAAATAGGGAGATTAATGAAAAACTGTTTTTT
v_gene: TRBV7-8; abundance: NA; j_gene: TRBJ2-1; d_gene: NA; CDR3aa: CASSLALDGLTGYNEQFF; CDR3nt: TGTGCCAGCAGCTTAGCATTGGACGGATTAACGGGTTACAATGAGCAGTTCTTC
v_gene: TRBV27; abundance: NA; j_gene: TRBJ1-2; d_gene: TRBD1; CDR3aa: CASSLSQGASGYTF; CDR3nt: TGTGCCAGCAGTTTATCACAGGGGGCGAGTGGCTACACCTTC
v_gene: TRBV30; abundance: NA; j_gene: TRBJ2-7; d_gene: NA; CDR3aa: CAWSVVAGDEQYF; CDR3nt: TGTGCCTGGAGTGTAGTGGCCGGAGACGAGCAGTACTTC
v_gene: TRBV7-3; abundance: NA; j_gene: TRBJ2-1; d_gene: NA; CDR3aa: CASSLMRIGSYNEQFF; CDR3nt: TGTGCCAGCAGCTTAATGCGGATTGGCTCCTACAATGAGCAGTTCTTC
v_gene: TRBV2; abundance: few; j_gene: TRBJ1-2; d_gene: NA; CDR3aa: CASSLDGTNYGYTF; CDR3nt: TGTGCCAGCAGCCTCGACGGGACCAACTATGGCTACACCTTC
v_gene: TRBV9; abundance: NA; j_gene: TRBJ2-2; d_gene: NA; CDR3aa: CASSLDPSSRSPGELFF; CDR3nt: TGTGCCAGCAGCTTGGATCCCTCTAGCCGGAGCCCCGGGGAGCTGTTTTTT
v_gene: TRBV9; abundance: NA; j_gene: TRBJ1-3; d_gene: NA; CDR3aa: CASSVKGGSGNTIYF; CDR3nt: TGTGCCAGCAGCGTCAAAGGGGGCTCTGGAAACACCATATATTTT
v_gene: TRBV6-1; abundance: once; j_gene: TRBJ2-1; d_gene: TRBD2; CDR3aa: CASRAGTSGNEQFF; CDR3nt: TGTGCCAGCAGGGCCGGGACTAGCGGGAATGAGCAGTTCTTC
v_gene: TRBV9; abundance: NA; j_gene: TRBJ2-3; d_gene: NA; CDR3aa: CASSVGTRVTDTQYF; CDR3nt: TGTGCCAGCAGTGTGGGCACACGGGTCACAGATACGCAGTATTTT
v_gene: TRBV5-1; abundance: NA; j_gene: TRBJ1-4; d_gene: TRBD1; CDR3aa: CASSLGVVAGGVDEKLFF; CDR3nt: TGCGCCAGCAGCTTGGGTGTAGTGGCAGGGGGTGTCGATGAAAAACTGTTTTTT
v_gene: TRBV28; abundance: few; j_gene: TRBJ1-2; d_gene: NA; CDR3aa: CASSLRQGGYTF; CDR3nt: TGTGCCAGCAGTTTACGGCAGGGGGGCTACACCTTC
v_gene: TRBV11-2; abundance: NA; j_gene: TRBJ1-1; d_gene: NA; CDR3aa: CASTVGRNTEAFF; CDR3nt: TGTGCCAGCACCGTGGGGAGGAACACTGAAGCTTTCTTT
v_gene: TRBV30; abundance: once; j_gene: TRBJ1-2; d_gene: NA; CDR3aa: CAWSVPGSRGYGYTF; CDR3nt: TGTGCCTGGAGTGTACCGGGGAGTCGGGGCTATGGCTACACCTTC
v_gene: TRBV6-5; abundance: NA; j_gene: TRBJ1-5; d_gene: TRBD1; CDR3aa: CASSGTGGSQPQHF; CDR3nt: TGTGCCAGCAGTGGGACAGGGGGAAGTCAGCCCCAGCATTTT
v_gene: TRBV5-1; abundance: NA; j_gene: TRBJ2-1; d_gene: TRBD2; CDR3aa: CASSSGGPNREQFF; CDR3nt: TGCGCCAGCAGCTCGGGAGGGCCGAATCGTGAGCAGTTCTTC
v_gene: TRBV2; abundance: NA; j_gene: TRBJ1-2; d_gene: NA; CDR3aa: CASRPVGSDGYTF; CDR3nt: TGTGCCAGCAGACCGGTGGGCAGTGATGGCTACACCTTC
v_gene: TRBV5-1; abundance: NA; j_gene: TRBJ2-5; d_gene: NA; CDR3aa: CASTWGVAQETQYF; CDR3nt: TGCGCCAGCACCTGGGGGGTAGCCCAAGAGACCCAGTACTTC
v_gene: TRBV15; abundance: NA; j_gene: TRBJ2-3; d_gene: TRBD2; CDR3aa: CATSRDRGPGGPRDTQYF; CDR3nt: TGTGCCACCAGCAGAGATCGGGGTCCGGGAGGGCCGAGAGATACGCAGTATTTT
v_gene: TRBV6-5; abundance: NA; j_gene: TRBJ2-7; d_gene: TRBD1; CDR3aa: CASSYVGTGGIYEQYF; CDR3nt: TGTGCCAGCAGTTACGTGGGGACAGGGGGGATCTACGAGCAGTACTTC
v_gene: TRBV4-1; abundance: NA; j_gene: TRBJ1-2; d_gene: NA; CDR3aa: CASSHIPAGRFYGYTF; CDR3nt: TGCGCCAGCAGCCACATCCCCGCAGGACGGTTCTATGGCTACACCTTC
v_gene: TRBV4-1; abundance: NA; j_gene: TRBJ2-1; d_gene: NA; CDR3aa: CASSQGEVQGEQFF; CDR3nt: TGCGCCAGCAGCCAGGGAGAGGTACAGGGCGAGCAGTTCTTC
v_gene: TRBV4-1; abundance: few; j_gene: TRBJ1-3; d_gene: NA; CDR3aa: CASSQDSREGNTIYF; CDR3nt: TGCGCCAGCAGCCAAGATTCCAGGGAAGGAAACACCATATATTTT
v_gene: TRBV9; abundance: NA; j_gene: TRBJ2-7; d_gene: TRBD1; CDR3aa: CASSVDSGQGVHEQYF; CDR3nt: TGTGCCAGCAGCGTAGATTCGGGACAGGGGGTTCACGAGCAGTACTTC
v_gene: TRBV9; abundance: NA; j_gene: TRBJ1-2; d_gene: NA; CDR3aa: CASSGLQGYGYTF; CDR3nt: TGTGCCAGCAGCGGATTACAGGGCTATGGCTACACCTTC
v_gene: TRBV6-5; abundance: once; j_gene: TRBJ2-1; d_gene: NA; CDR3aa: CASSSPVVSAGEQFF; CDR3nt: TGTGCCAGCAGTTCCCCCGTGGTGTCGGCGGGTGAGCAGTTCTTC
v_gene: TRBV2; abundance: NA; j_gene: TRBJ2-1; d_gene: NA; CDR3aa: CASRDPPRVEQFF; CDR3nt: TGTGCCAGCAGGGATCCCCCCCGGGTTGAGCAGTTCTTC
v_gene: TRBV5-6; abundance: NA; j_gene: TRBJ2-3; d_gene: NA; CDR3aa: CASSSLTGGGGKRRDTQYF; CDR3nt: TGTGCCAGCAGCTCACTAACGGGTGGTGGCGGGAAAAGAAGAGATACGCAGTATTTT
v_gene: TRBV28; abundance: NA; j_gene: TRBJ1-5; d_gene: NA; CDR3aa: CASSEPQGTGQPQHF; CDR3nt: TGTGCCAGCAGTGAACCACAGGGAACGGGACAGCCCCAGCATTTT
v_gene: TRBV27; abundance: NA; j_gene: TRBJ2-5; d_gene: NA; CDR3aa: CAPSASDQETQYF; CDR3nt: TGTGCCCCCTCTGCGAGCGATCAAGAGACCCAGTACTTC
v_gene: TRBV7-3; abundance: once; j_gene: TRBJ2-2; d_gene: NA; CDR3aa: CASSLTGSPIAGELFF; CDR3nt: TGTGCCAGCAGCTTAACTGGGTCCCCTATCGCCGGGGAGCTGTTTTTT
v_gene: TRBV5-1; abundance: NA; j_gene: TRBJ2-3; d_gene: NA; CDR3aa: CASRSLTSTDTQYF; CDR3nt: TGCGCCAGCAGGAGTTTAACTAGCACAGATACGCAGTATTTT
v_gene: TRBV2; abundance: NA; j_gene: TRBJ2-7; d_gene: NA; CDR3aa: CASSEWGRLSRRSYEQYF; CDR3nt: TGTGCCAGCAGTGAATGGGGGAGGCTTAGCCGGCGCTCCTACGAGCAGTACTTC
v_gene: TRBV5-5; abundance: NA; j_gene: TRBJ2-7; d_gene: NA; CDR3aa: CASSLAARSTYEQYF; CDR3nt: TGTGCCAGCAGCTTGGCCGCCAGGAGCACCTACGAGCAGTACTTC
v_gene: TRBV7-2; abundance: NA; j_gene: TRBJ1-3; d_gene: NA; CDR3aa: CASSLNRAGNTIYF; CDR3nt: TGTGCCAGCAGCTTGAACAGGGCTGGAAACACCATATATTTT